Following are 23 T cell receptor beta chains from one sample sequenced in a study of blood T cells in healthy people across ages. Next came a second PCR, run for 7 to 11 cycles, which used a sample-barcoded 5' primer along with a J-beta primer mix. A single record per CDR3 protein comes from TCRdb applying MiXCR to the 5' RACE reads. The sample has about 1.8 million distinct CDR3 sequences; around 50% are singletons. What was sequenced was blood. These receptors came from a middle-aged woman in good health.

This clonotype was seen a few times. The rearrangement joins TRBV4-2 to TRBJ1-4, with 7 bases aligning to TRBD1. Germline lookup yields CDR1 LGHNA and CDR2 YNFKEQ. The CDR3 runs 16 residues. Trimming took 3 bases from V and 8 from J; bases not matched to a gene: 12. This CDR3 is CASSQALDRVREKLFF. The DNA of the CDR3 is TGTGCCAGCAGCCAGGCTCTAGACAGGGTGAGGGAAAAACTGTTTTTT.

This chain uses TRBV6-5 with TRBJ1-2; D remains ambiguous. This CDR3 is built from 11 residues. Trimming pared 6 bases from V and 8 bases from J, leaving 10 bases between. Germline values: CDR1 MNHEY, CDR2 SVGAGI. CDR3 amino acids: CASSSILGYTF. CDR3 nucleotide sequence: TGTGCCAGCAGCTCCATCTTGGGCTACACCTTC.

Only one count was recorded for this clonotype. DNA of the CDR3: TGTGCCAGCAGTTTGCAGTTCAGGCCCCTGTTTTTT. Translation: CASSLQFRPLFF. The chain combines TRBV12-3 or TRBV12-4 with TRBJ1-4; the D is unclear. The CDR3 has 12 residues. Trimming removed 3 bases at V and 14 bases at J, with 13 bases between.

CDR3 in DNA: TGCAGTGCTAGGGATCGGCAGCTGAGGGACTATGGCTACACCTTC. Protein product: CSARDRQLRDYGYTF. V gene TRBV20-1 combines with J gene TRBJ1-2; D is undetermined. Trimming removed 3 bases at V and 3 bases at J, with 17 bases between. The germline gives CDR1 DFQATT, CDR2 SNEGSKA (reference sequence). The CDR3 contains 15 residues.

J is TRBJ1-1 and V is TRBV29-1; D perhaps matches TRBD1 (6 bases). The CDR3 covers 14 residues. Germline V gene data show CDR1 as SQVTM and CDR2 as ANQGSEA. V was shortened by 3 bases and J by 3 bases, with 14 bases between the two germline ends. The CDR3 nucleotides are TGCAGCGTTGAGACAGGCATTAGGGACACTGAAGCTTTCTTT. Translated: CSVETGIRDTEAFF.

The table lists this clonotype with a few counts. The V and J genes are TRBV20-1 and TRBJ2-1; no definite D call. Germline V CDR1 and CDR2: DFQATT, SNEGSKA (reference sequence). The V and J ends lost 6 bases and 8 bases respectively, with 17 bases between them. The CDR3 is 13 residues long. CDR3 nucleotide sequence: TGCAGTGCAGACCCAATATCTGGCGATGAGCAGTTCTTC. Its translation is CSADPISGDEQFF.

This chain connects TRBV4-1 to TRBJ1-5, with a tentative D call TRBD1 (5 bases). The length of the CDR3 is 15 residues. Germline CDR1 and CDR2: MGHRA and YSYEKL. V was cut by 4 bases and J by 6 bases, with 16 bases left in between. The CDR3 reads CASSRLTEGFQPQHF. As DNA, the CDR3 is TGCGCCAGCAGCCGGCTTACGGAGGGGTTTCAGCCCCAGCATTTT.

The chain recombines TRBV27 with TRBJ1-1; no definite D call. Germline V gives CDR1 MNHEY, CDR2 SMNVEV (reference sequence). The CDR3 runs 14 residues. V was cut by 2 bases and J by 4 bases, with 11 bases left in between. CDR3 sequence (DNA): TGTGCCAGCAGTTTACTGACATCGAGCACTGAAGCTTTCTTT. Its translation: CASSLLTSSTEAFF.

This clonotype has only a few counts. The rearrangement uses TRBV15 and TRBJ2-3, with D unresolved. Germline V CDR1 and CDR2: LNHNV, YYDKDF (reference sequence). The CDR3 is made up of 12 amino acids. Trimming took 6 bases from V and 5 from J, leaving 9 bases between them. CDR3 bases: TGTGCCACCAGGCCCTTCGGAGATACGCAGTATTTT. Its protein is CATRPFGDTQYF.

This clonotype was seen a few times. V usage is TRBV20-1 and J usage is TRBJ2-1, with 9 bases matching TRBD1. V lost 5 bases to trimming and J lost 2 bases; unmatched junction nucleotides: 13. The CDR3 length is 17 residues. Germline CDR1 is DFQATT and CDR2 is SNEGSKA (reference sequence). CDR3 DNA: TGCAGTGCTGTCCCCCTTACAGGGGGCCGGACCTACAATGAGCAGTTCTTC. Translation: CSAVPLTGGRTYNEQFF.

The rearrangement uses TRBV12-3 or TRBV12-4 and TRBJ2-1; 7 bases match TRBD2. V was clipped by 2 bases and J by 3 bases; unmatched bases: 7. This CDR3 spans 16 amino acids. The CDR3 nucleotides are TGTGCCAGCAGTTTATGGGGGACGGGGGGCTACAATGAGCAGTTCTTC. It specifies CASSLWGTGGYNEQFF.

The CDR3 DNA reads as TGTGCCAGCAGCCTAGAGACTAGCGGGGTTCCAGATACGCAGTATTTT. Its translation: CASSLETSGVPDTQYF. This chain uses TRBV7-9 with TRBJ2-3, with 11 bases aligning to TRBD2. CDR3 size: 16 residues. CDR1 is SEHNR, CDR2 FQNEAQ, per germline (reference sequence). V was clipped by 5 bases and J by 4 bases; unmatched bases: 8.

V gene TRBV6-5 combines with J gene TRBJ2-5; 8 positions agree with TRBD1. Trimming removed 2 bases from V and 5 bases from J; junction bases left unmatched: 10. The CDR3 spans 16 residues. CDR1 and CDR2 from the germline V gene are MNHEY and SVGAGI. CDR3 region: CASSYSFGQGEETQYF. DNA of the CDR3: TGTGCCAGCAGTTACAGTTTCGGACAGGGTGAGGAGACCCAGTACTTC.

This clonotype has more than one count but fewer than ten. The V call is TRBV29-1, the J call TRBJ2-5, with no clear D. Germline V gene lookup returns CDR1 SQVTM and CDR2 ANQGSEA. The CDR3 spans 10 residues. In nucleotides, the CDR3 is TGCAGAAACAGTCAGGAGACCCAGTACTTC. Translation gives CRNSQETQYF.

This clonotype was detected only a few times. The V call is TRBV4-2, the J call TRBJ2-1; 12 nucleotides align to TRBD2. CDR1 is LGHNA and CDR2 is YNFKEQ in the germline V gene. The ends lost 2 bases at V and 7 bases at J; junction bases unmatched: 6. The CDR3 has 16 residues. The CDR3 region has the DNA TGTGCCAGCAGCCAATTTCTAGCGGGGGGGCAGAATGAGCAGTTCTTC. It encodes CASSQFLAGGQNEQFF.

In this sample, this clonotype turned up once. This chain links TRBV25-1 with TRBJ1-1, with a weak D call TRBD1 (5 bases). V dropped 2 bases and J dropped 1 base, with 8 bases sitting between them. Germline loops: CDR1 MGHDK, CDR2 SYGVNS. This CDR3 has 14 amino acids. The CDR3 here is CASSEGASNTEAFF. The CDR3 nucleotides are TGTGCCAGCAGTGAAGGGGCCTCGAACACTGAAGCTTTCTTT.

This clonotype was observed a single time. The rearrangement uses TRBV6-6 and TRBJ2-7, with TRBD1 matching 9 bases. The CDR3 loop spans 13 amino acids. Germline CDR1 and CDR2: MNHNY and SVGAGI (reference sequence). V trimming: 9 bases; J trimming: 2 bases; junction bases outside the gene matches: 5. The CDR3 protein is CASGTGRTYEQYF. CDR3 nucleotide sequence: TGTGCCAGTGGGACAGGGAGGACCTACGAGCAGTACTTC.

CDR3 in amino acids: CASSPTSSEPQHF. As DNA, the CDR3 is TGTGCCAGCAGCCCAACTTCTTCCGAGCCCCAGCATTTT. The gene calls are TRBV9 and TRBJ1-5; D is ambiguous. The germline V gene encodes CDR1 SGDLS and CDR2 YYNGEE. V was clipped by 4 bases and J by 8 bases, with 13 bases between them. The CDR3 sequence is 13 residues long.

This clonotype was counted only a few times. V and J are TRBV7-2 and TRBJ1-5; maybe TRBD1 (6 bases). V lost 5 bases, J lost 3 bases, and 14 bases lay in between. The CDR3 covers 15 residues. Per germline, CDR1 SGHTA and CDR2 FQGNSA. The CDR3 region is CASSTGLGANQPQHF. The CDR3 DNA sequence: TGTGCCAGCAGCACGGGGTTGGGGGCCAATCAGCCCCAGCATTTT.

A remark on this clonotype: This CDR3 fails to terminate in the conserved phenylalanine or tryptophan, so it likely reflects a read error. The limits of the CDR3 on the DNA are not certain, so only TCRdb's listed CDR3 is given. The J gene is TRBJ2-1, the V gene TRBV12-3 or TRBV12-4; the table's TRBD1 call for D was not verified on the DNA. The CDR3 extends over 13 residues, inclusive of both ends. CDR3 loop: CASSSLWGYTFGS.

The sample holds many counts of this clonotype. A junction end diverges from the germline sequence, so it may reflect a read error. The J gene is TRBJ2-7, the V gene TRBV12-3 or TRBV12-4; D is unresolved. The CDR3 totals 11 residues. The CDR3 region is CASSLDYEQYF. CDR3 coding DNA: TGTGCCAGCAGCTTAGACTACGAGCAGTACTTC.

The V and J genes are TRBV7-8 and TRBJ1-5, with a tentative D call TRBD1 (5 bases). The CDR3 runs 15 residues. Trimming stripped 5 bases from V and 2 bases from J, with 13 bases between. The germline V gene has CDR1 SGHVS and CDR2 FQNEAQ. In DNA form, the CDR3 reads TGTGCCAGCAGCCCTTGGACGGGGGGCAATCAGCCCCAGCATTTT. This encodes CASSPWTGGNQPQHF.

V and J are TRBV9 and TRBJ1-5; D unresolved. The CDR3 extends over 15 amino acids. Germline assignment: CDR1 SGDLS and CDR2 YYNGEE. Trimming pared 0 bases from V and 4 bases from J, leaving 11 bases between. DNA for the CDR3: TGTGCCAGCAGCGTAGGGGCAGGCTTAAATCAGCCCCAGCATTTT. It translates to CASSVGAGLNQPQHF.